Below, one T cell receptor (beta chain) is given with its context. As yet, its antigen is unknown. TCRdb reanalysed the 5' RACE reads using MiXCR and keeps one entry per CDR3 protein. The sample records 400,000 to 450,000 distinct CDR3 sequences, roughly 17% being singletons. This entry comes from a study of T-cell memory formation after mild COVID-19. General observations from the study: Pre-infection memory harbored some responding clones, suggesting cross-reactive memory joined. Contracting clones, day 15 to 85, had balanced CD4/CD8, and later expanders favored CD4+.

This CDR3 region has 11 residues. Trimming took off 10 bases at V and 8 bases at J, with 11 bases between the two ends. V gene TRBV12-3 or TRBV12-4 combines with J gene TRBJ1-4; D is possibly TRBD1 (5 bases). The specimen was PBMCs or a T cell subset sorted from them (not recorded which). The receptor was derived from a man younger than 35 who had mild COVID-19 (a few samples of this study predate the infection). Cell type and time point are not known. The CDR3 bases are TGTGCCACCGCAGGGACGGAAAAACTGTTTTTT. Its translation: CATAGTEKLFF.